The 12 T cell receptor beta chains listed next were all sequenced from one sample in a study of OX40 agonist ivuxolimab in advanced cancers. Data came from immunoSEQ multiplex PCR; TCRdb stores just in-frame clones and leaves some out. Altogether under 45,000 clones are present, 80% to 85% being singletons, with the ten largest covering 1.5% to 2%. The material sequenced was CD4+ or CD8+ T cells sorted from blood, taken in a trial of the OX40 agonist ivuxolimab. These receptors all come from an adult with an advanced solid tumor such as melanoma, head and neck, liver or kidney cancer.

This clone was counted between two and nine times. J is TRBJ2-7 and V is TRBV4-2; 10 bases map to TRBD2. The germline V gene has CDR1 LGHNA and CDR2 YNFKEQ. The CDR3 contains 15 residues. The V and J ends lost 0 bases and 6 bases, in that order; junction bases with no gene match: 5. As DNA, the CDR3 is TGTGCCAGCAGCCAAGATCTCAGCGGGGGGGGCGAGCAGTACTTC. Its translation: CASSQDLSGGGEQYF.

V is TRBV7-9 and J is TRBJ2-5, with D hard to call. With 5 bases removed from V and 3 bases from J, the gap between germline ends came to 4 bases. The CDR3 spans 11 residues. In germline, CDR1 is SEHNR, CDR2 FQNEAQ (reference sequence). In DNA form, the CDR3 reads TGTGCCAGCAGCACTAAAGAGACCCAGTACTTC. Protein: CASSTKETQYF.

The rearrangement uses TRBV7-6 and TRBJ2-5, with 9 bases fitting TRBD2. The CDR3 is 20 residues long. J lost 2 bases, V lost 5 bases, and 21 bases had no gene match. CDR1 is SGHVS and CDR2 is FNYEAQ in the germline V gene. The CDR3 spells CASSIQSGLAGRGSQETQYF. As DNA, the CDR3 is TGTGCCAGCAGCATCCAGAGTGGCCTAGCGGGGAGAGGAAGTCAAGAGACCCAGTACTTC. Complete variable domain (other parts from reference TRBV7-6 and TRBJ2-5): GAGVSQSPRYKVTKRGQDVALRCDPISGHVSLYWYRQALGQGPEFLTYFNYEAQQDKSGLPNDRFSAERPEGSISTLTIQRTEQRDSAMYRCASSIQSGLAGRGSQETQYFGPGTRLLVL.

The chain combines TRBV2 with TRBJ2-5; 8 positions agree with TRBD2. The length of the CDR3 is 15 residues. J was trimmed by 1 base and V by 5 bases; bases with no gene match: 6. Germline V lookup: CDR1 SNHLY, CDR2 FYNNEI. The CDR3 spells CASSRAGGRQETQYF. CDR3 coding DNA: TGTGCCAGCAGTAGGGCGGGGGGCCGCCAAGAGACCCAGTACTTC.

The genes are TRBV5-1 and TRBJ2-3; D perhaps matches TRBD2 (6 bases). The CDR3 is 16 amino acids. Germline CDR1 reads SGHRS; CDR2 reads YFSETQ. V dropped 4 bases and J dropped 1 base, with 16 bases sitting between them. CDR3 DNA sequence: TGCGCCAGCAGCCGGGATACAGGAGGGGGCACAGATACGCAGTATTTT. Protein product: CASSRDTGGGTDTQYF.

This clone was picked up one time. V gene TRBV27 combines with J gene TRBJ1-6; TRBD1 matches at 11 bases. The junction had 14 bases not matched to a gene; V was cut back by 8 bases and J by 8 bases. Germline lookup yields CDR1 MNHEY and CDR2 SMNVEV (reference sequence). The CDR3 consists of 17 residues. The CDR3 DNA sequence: TGTGCCAGCGGAAATACTCCAGGGGGACAGGGGGATTCACCCCTCCACTTT. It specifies CASGNTPGGQGDSPLHF.

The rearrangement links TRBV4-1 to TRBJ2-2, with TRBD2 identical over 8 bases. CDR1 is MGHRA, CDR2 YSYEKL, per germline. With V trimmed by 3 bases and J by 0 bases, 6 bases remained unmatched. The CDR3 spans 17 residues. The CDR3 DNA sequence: TGCGCCAGCAGCCATCGACAGCGGGGGACGAACACCGGGGAGCTGTTTTTT. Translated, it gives CASSHRQRGTNTGELFF.

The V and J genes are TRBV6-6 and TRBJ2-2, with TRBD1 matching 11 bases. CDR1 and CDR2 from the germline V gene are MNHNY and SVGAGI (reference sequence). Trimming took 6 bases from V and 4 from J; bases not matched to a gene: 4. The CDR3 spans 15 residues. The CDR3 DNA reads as TGTGCCAGCAGCGGGACAGGGGGTGGCACCGGGGAGCTGTTTTTT. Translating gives CASSGTGGGTGELFF.

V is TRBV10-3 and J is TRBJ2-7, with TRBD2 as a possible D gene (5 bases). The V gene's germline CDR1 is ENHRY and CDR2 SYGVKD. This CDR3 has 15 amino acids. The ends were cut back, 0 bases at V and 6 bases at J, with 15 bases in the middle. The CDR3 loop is CAISESAASLGEQYF. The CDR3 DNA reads TGTGCCATCAGTGAGTCGGCGGCTAGCCTGGGCGAGCAGTACTTC.

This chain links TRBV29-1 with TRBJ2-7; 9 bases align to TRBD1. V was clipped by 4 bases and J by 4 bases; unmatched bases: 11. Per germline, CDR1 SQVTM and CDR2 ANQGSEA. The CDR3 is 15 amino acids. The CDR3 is CSVGTFRDRVYEQYF. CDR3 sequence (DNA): TGCAGCGTTGGAACTTTCCGGGACAGGGTGTACGAGCAGTACTTC.

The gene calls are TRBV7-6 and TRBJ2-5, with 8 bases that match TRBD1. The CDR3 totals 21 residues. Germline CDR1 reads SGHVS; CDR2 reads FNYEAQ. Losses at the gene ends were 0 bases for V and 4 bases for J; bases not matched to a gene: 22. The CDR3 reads CASSLAPGLGQVVGIGETQYF. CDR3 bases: TGTGCCAGCAGCTTAGCGCCTGGGTTGGGACAGGTTGTAGGGATCGGAGAGACCCAGTACTTC.

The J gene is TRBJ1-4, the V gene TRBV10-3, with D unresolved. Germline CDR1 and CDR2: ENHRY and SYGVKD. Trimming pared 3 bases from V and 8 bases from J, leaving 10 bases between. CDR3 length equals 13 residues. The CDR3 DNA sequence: TGTGCCATCAGTGATCGTAGGGAGGAAAAACTGTTTTTT. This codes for CAISDRREEKLFF.